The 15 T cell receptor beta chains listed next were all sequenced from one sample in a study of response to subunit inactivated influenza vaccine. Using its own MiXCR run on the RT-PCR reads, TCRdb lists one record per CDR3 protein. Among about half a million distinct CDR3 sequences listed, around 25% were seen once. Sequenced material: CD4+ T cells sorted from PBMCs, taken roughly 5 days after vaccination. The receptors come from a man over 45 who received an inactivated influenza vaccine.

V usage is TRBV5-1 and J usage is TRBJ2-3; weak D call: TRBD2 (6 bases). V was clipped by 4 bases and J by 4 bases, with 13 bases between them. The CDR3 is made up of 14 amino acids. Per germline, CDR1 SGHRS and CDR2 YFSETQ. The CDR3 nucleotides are TGCGCCAGCAGCGCGGGGCAGGAGCCAGATACGCAGTATTTT. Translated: CASSAGQEPDTQYF.

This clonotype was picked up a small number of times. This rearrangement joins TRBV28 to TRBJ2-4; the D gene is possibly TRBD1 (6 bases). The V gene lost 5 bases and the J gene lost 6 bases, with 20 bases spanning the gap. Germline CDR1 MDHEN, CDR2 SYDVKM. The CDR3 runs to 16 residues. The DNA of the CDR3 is TGTGCCAGCAGTCATAGTTCCGGGACACTGGGAAACATTCAGTACTTC. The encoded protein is CASSHSSGTLGNIQYF.

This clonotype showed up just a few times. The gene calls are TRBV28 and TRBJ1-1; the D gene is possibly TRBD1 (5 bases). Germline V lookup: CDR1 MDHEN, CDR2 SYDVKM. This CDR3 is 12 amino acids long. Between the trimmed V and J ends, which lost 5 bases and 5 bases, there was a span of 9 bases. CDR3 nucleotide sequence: TGTGCCAGCAGTAACGGGGGGACTGAAGCTTTCTTT. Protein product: CASSNGGTEAFF.

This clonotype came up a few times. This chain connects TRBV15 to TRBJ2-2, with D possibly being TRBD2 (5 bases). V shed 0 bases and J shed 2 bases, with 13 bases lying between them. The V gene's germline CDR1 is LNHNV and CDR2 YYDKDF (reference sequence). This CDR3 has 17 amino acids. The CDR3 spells CATSRDWSAGNTGELFF. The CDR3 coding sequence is TGTGCCACCAGCAGAGATTGGTCGGCGGGCAACACCGGGGAGCTGTTTTTT. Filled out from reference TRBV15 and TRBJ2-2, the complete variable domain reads DAMVIQNPRYQVTQFGKPVTLSCSQTLNHNVMYWYQQKSSQAPKLLFHYYDKDFNNEADTPDNFQSRRPNTSFCFLDIRSPGLGDTAMYLCATSRDWSAGNTGELFFGEGSRLTVL.

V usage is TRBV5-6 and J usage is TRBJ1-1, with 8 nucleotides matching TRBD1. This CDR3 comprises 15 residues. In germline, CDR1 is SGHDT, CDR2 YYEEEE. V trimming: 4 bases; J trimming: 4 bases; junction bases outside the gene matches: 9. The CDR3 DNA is TGTGCCAGCAGCCCACCGGGACAGGACTTCACTGAAGCTTTCTTT. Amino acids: CASSPPGQDFTEAFF.

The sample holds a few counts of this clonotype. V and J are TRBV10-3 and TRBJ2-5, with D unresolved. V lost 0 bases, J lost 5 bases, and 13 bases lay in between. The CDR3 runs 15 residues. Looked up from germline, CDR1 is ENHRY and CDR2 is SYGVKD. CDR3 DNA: TGTGCCATCAGTGAGTCCGACCTGGATCGGGAGACCCAGTACTTC. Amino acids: CAISESDLDRETQYF.

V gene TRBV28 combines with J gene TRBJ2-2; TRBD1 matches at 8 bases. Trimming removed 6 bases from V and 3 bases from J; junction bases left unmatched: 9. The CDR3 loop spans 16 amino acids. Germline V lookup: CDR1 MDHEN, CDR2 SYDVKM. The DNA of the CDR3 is TGTGCCAGCAGAGTAGGACAGGGACGTCACACCGGGGAGCTGTTTTTT. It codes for CASRVGQGRHTGELFF.

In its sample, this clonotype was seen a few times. CDR3 protein: CASSLGDRVLNIQYF. CDR3 sequence (DNA): TGCGCCAGCAGCTTGGGGGACAGGGTGTTGAACATTCAGTACTTC. The V gene is TRBV5-1, the J gene TRBJ2-4; TRBD1 matches 9 bases. The length of the CDR3 is 15 residues. Germline assignment: CDR1 SGHRS and CDR2 YFSETQ. V shed 0 bases, J shed 7 bases, and the junction held 5 bases outside the gene matches.

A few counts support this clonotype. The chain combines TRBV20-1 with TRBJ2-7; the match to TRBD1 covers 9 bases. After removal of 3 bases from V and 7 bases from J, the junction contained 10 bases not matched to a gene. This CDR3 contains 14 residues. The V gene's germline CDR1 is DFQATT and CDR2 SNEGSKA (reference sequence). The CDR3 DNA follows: TGCAGTGCTAGTCGTCTAGACAGGGGGAGGGAGCAGTACTTC. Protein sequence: CSASRLDRGREQYF.

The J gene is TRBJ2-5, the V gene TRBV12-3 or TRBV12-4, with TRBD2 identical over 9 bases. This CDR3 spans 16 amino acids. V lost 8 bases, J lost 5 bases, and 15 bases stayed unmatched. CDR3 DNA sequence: TGTGCCAGCCTTGAGGGTAGCGGGGGCCTCCGGGAGACCCAGTACTTC. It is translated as CASLEGSGGLRETQYF.

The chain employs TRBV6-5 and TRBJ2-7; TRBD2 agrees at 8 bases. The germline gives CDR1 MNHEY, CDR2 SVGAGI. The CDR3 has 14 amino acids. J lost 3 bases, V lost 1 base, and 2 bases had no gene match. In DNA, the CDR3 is TGTGCCAGCAGTTACTTGGGACTAGGCTACGAGCAGTACTTC. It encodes CASSYLGLGYEQYF.

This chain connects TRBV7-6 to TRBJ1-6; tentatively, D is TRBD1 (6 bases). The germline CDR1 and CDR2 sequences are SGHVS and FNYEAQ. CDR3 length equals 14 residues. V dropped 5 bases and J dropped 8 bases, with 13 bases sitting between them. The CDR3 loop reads CASSQQGSYSPLHF. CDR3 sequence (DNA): TGTGCCAGCAGCCAACAGGGAAGTTATTCACCCCTCCACTTT.

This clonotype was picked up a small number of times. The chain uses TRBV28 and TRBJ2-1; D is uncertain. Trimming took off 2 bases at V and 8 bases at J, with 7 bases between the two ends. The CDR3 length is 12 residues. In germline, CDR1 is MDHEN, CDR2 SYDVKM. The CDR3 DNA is TGTGCCAGCAGTTTACTTAGGGATGAGCAGTTCTTC. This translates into CASSLLRDEQFF.

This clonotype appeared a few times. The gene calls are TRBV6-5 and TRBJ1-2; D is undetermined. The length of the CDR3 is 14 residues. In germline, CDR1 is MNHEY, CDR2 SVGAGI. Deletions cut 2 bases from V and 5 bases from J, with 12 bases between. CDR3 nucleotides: TGTGCCAGCAGTTACGCGAACAGAGAATATGGCTACACCTTC. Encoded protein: CASSYANREYGYTF.

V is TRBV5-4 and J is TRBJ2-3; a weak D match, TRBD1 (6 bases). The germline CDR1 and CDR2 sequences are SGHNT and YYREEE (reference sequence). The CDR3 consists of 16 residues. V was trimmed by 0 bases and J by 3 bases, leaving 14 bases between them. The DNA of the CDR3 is TGTGCCAGCAGCTTGGGCGTAGAGGGGGTAACAGATACGCAGTATTTT. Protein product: CASSLGVEGVTDTQYF.